A selection of T cell receptor beta chains follows, all from one sample in a study of beta chain features in type 1 diabetes. The data were produced by immunoSEQ multiplex PCR, yet TCRdb's version contains in-frame clones alone and is incomplete. Here the sample spans roughly 160,000 clones, around 8% being singletons. Sequencing was performed on central memory CD4+ T cells from blood. The origin of the receptors is a woman between 40 and 55 years old with type 1 diabetes. Both conserved end residues are trimmed from each CDR3. Fields, in order: clone size, V gene, J gene, CDR3 protein. Size is omitted from some rows. Given values are once, few, many or a class for expanded clones.

>NA|TRBV30|TRBJ2-3
ASDGGAADTQY
>few|TRBV2|TRBJ2-7
ASSRTSNEQY
>few|TRBV27|TRBJ1-6
ASGPSGHGSPLH
>NA|TRBV7-2|TRBJ1-6
ASGPWDRNSPLH
>NA|TRBV7-2|TRBJ2-4
ASSPSGAKNIQY
>NA|TRBV7-8|TRBJ1-3
ASSLVVSGNTIY
>NA|TRBV7-6|TRBJ2-5
ASSYQDKVAQY
>few|TRBV28|TRBJ2-7
ASSPGSSYEQY
>few|TRBV9|TRBJ2-5
ASSDGTSGGTYQETQY
>NA|TRBV30|TRBJ1-3
AWARQGAAGNTIY
>few|TRBV9|TRBJ2-3
ASSSWTSGSTDTQY
>few|TRBV7-2|TRBJ1-1
ASSREMNTEAF
>NA|TRBV7-2|TRBJ1-1
ASSLTTVNTEAF
>few|TRBV5-1|TRBJ2-1
ASSLTAGGSNEQF
>few|TRBV14|TRBJ1-1
ASSLRSGNTYHGNTEAF
>few|TRBV7-2|TRBJ2-5
ASSLGRTGSETQY
>few|TRBV9|TRBJ2-5
ASSVGPGMETQY